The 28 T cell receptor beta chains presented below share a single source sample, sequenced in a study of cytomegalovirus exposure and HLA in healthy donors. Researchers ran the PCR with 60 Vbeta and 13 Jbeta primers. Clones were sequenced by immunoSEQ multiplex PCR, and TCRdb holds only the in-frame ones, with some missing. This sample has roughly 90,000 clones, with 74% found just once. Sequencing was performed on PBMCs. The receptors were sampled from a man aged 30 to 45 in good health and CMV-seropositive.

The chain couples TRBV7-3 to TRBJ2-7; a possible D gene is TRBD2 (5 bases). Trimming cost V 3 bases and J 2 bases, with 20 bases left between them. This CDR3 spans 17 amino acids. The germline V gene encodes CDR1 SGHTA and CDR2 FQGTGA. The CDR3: CASSFYNKLACPYEQYF. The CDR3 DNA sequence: TGTGCCAGCAGCTTCTACAACAAATTAGCGTGTCCCTACGAGCAGTACTTC.

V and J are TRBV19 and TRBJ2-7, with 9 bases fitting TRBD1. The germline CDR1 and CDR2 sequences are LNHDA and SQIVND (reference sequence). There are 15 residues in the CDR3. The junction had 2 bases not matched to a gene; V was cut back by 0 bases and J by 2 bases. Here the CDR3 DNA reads TGTGCCAGTAGTATAGAGGGACAGGGAACCTACGAGCAGTACTTC. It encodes CASSIEGQGTYEQYF.

This CDR3 reads CSVDGGLDTEAFF. DNA of the CDR3: TGCAGCGTTGATGGGGGCTTGGACACTGAAGCTTTCTTT. This rearrangement joins TRBV29-1 to TRBJ1-1; perhaps TRBD1 as D (6 bases). This CDR3 has 13 residues. V was pared by 3 bases and J by 3 bases, with 11 bases between. Germline V lookup: CDR1 SQVTM, CDR2 ANQGSEA.

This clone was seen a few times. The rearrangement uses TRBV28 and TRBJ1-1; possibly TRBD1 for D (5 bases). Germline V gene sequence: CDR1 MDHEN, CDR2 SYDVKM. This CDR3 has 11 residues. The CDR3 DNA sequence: TGTGCGCTCCAGGGTAACACTGAAGCTTTCTTT. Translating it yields CALQGNTEAFF. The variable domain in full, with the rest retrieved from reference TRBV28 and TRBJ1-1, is DVKVTQSSRYLVKRTGEKVFLECVQDMDHENMFWYRQDPGLGLRLIYFSYDVKMKEKGDIPEGYSVSREKKERFSLILESASTNQTSMYLCALQGNTEAFFGQGTRLTVV.

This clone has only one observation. The CDR3 DNA sequence: TGTGCCAGCAGCCTGGACAGTTACAACTACGAGCAGTACTTC. It yields the protein CASSLDSYNYEQYF. The chain uses TRBV6-5 and TRBJ2-7, with D perhaps TRBD1 (6 bases). This CDR3 contains 14 residues. Germline lookup yields CDR1 MNHEY and CDR2 SVGAGI. V was shortened by 6 bases and J by 3 bases, with 15 bases between the two germline ends.

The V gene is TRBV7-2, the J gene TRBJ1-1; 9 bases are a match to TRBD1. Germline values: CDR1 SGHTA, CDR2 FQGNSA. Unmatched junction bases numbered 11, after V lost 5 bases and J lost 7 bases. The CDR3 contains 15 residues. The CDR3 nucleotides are TGTGCCAGCAGCCCAAGAGGACAGGGGCTCGGTGAAGCTTTCTTT. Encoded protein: CASSPRGQGLGEAFF. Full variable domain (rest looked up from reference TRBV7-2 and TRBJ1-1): GAGVSQSPSNKVTEKGKDVELRCDPISGHTALYWYRQSLGQGLEFLIYFQGNSAPDKSGLPSDRFSAERTGGSVSTLTIQRTQQEDSAVYLCASSPRGQGLGEAFFGQGTRLTVV.

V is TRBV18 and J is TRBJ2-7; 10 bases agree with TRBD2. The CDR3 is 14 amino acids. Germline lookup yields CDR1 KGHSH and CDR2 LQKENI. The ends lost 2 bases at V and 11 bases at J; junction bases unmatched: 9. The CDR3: CASSPTAGGDDEYF. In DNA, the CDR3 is TGTGCCAGCTCACCAACAGCGGGGGGGGATGACGAGTACTTC.

CDR3 loop: CASSVDISSYNEQFF. The CDR3 region has the DNA TGTGCCAGCAGCGTCGACATCAGCTCCTACAATGAGCAGTTCTTC. The chain joins TRBV9 to TRBJ2-1; D unclear. V was shortened by 2 bases and J by 0 bases, with 9 bases between the two germline ends. CDR1 is SGDLS, CDR2 YYNGEE, per germline. This CDR3 has 15 amino acids.

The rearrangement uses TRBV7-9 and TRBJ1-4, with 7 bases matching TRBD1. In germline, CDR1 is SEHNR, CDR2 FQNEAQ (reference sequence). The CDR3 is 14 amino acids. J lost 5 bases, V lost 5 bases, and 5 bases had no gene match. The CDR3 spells CASSPTTGNEKLFF. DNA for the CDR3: TGTGCCAGCAGCCCAACGACAGGGAATGAAAAACTGTTTTTT.

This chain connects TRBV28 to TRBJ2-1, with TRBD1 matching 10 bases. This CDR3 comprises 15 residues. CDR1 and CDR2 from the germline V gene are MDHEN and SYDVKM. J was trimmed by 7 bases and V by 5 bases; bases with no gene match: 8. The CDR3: CASSKPGQGLNEQFF. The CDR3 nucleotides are TGTGCCAGCAGTAAACCGGGACAGGGGTTAAATGAGCAGTTCTTC.

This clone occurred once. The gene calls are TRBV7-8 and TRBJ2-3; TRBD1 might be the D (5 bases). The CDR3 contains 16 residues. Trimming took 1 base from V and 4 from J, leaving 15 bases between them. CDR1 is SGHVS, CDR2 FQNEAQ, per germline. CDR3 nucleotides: TGTGCCAGCAGCTTAGGGGGCAGAGGCACGGCAGATACGCAGTATTTT. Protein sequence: CASSLGGRGTADTQYF.

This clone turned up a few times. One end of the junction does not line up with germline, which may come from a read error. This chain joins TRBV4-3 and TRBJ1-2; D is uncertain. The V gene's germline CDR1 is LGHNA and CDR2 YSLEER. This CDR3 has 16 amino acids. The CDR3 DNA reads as TGCGCCAGCAGCCAAGACCGGCAGGATTCGCTCTATGGCTACCCCTTC. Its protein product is CASSQDRQDSLYGYPF.

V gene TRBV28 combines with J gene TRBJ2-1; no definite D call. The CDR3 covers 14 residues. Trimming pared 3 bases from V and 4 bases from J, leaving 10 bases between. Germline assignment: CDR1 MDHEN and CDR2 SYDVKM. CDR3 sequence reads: CASSFLSAYNEQFF. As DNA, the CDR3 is TGTGCCAGCAGTTTCCTCAGCGCTTACAATGAGCAGTTCTTC. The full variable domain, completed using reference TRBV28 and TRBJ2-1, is DVKVTQSSRYLVKRTGEKVFLECVQDMDHENMFWYRQDPGLGLRLIYFSYDVKMKEKGDIPEGYSVSREKKERFSLILESASTNQTSMYLCASSFLSAYNEQFFGPGTRLTVL.

The CDR3 region is CASSLGSGSSEQYF. The CDR3 DNA reads TGTGCCAGCAGCTTAGGTAGCGGGAGCAGCGAGCAGTACTTC. This sequence joins TRBV7-2 and TRBJ2-7; 9 bases match TRBD2. Germline CDR1 SGHTA, CDR2 FQGNSA. The CDR3 is 14 amino acids. The J segment lost 6 bases and the V segment lost 1 base, leaving 4 bases of the junction unmatched. Complete variable domain (other parts from reference TRBV7-2 and TRBJ2-7): GAGVSQSPSNKVTEKGKDVELRCDPISGHTALYWYRQSLGQGLEFLIYFQGNSAPDKSGLPSDRFSAERTGGSVSTLTIQRTQQEDSAVYLCASSLGSGSSEQYFGPGTRLTVT.

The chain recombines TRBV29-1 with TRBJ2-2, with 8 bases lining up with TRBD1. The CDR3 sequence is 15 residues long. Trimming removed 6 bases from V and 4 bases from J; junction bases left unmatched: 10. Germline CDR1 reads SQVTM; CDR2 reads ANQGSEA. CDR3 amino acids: CSVAPPGGRTGELFF. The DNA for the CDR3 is TGCAGCGTCGCGCCCCCAGGGGGCCGCACCGGGGAGCTGTTTTTT.

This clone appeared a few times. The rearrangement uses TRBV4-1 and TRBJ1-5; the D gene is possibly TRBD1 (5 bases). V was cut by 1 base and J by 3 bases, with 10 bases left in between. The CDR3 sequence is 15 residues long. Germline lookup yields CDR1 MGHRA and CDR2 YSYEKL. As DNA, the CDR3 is TGCGCCAGCAGCCAAGTTCGACAGAACAATCAGCCCCAGCATTTT. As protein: CASSQVRQNNQPQHF.

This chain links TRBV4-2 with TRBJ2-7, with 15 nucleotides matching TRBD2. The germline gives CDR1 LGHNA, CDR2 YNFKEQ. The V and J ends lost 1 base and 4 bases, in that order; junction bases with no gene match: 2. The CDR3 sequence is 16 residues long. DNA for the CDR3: TGTGCCAGCAGCCAAGGGGGACTAGCGGGAGGATACGAGCAGTACTTC. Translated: CASSQGGLAGGYEQYF.

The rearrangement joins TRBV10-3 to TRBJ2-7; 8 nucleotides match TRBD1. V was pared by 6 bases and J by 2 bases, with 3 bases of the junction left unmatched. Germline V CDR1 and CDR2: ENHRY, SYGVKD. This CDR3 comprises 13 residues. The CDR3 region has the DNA TGTGCCATCAGACCGGACAGGGCCTACGAGCAGTACTTC. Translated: CAIRPDRAYEQYF.

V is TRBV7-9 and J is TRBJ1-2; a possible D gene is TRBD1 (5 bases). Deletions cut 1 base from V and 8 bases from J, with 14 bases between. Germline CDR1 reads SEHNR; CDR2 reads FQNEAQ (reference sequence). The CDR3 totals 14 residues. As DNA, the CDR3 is TGTGCCAGCAGCTTAGGGTTCGGGGGAGACGGCTACACCTTC. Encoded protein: CASSLGFGGDGYTF.

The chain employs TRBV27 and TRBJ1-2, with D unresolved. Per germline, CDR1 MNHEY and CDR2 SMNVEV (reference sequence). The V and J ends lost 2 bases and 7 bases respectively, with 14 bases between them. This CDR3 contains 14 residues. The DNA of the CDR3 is TGTGCCAGCAGTTTAATAAGCACCGCAGGTGGCTACACCTTC. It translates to CASSLISTAGGYTF.

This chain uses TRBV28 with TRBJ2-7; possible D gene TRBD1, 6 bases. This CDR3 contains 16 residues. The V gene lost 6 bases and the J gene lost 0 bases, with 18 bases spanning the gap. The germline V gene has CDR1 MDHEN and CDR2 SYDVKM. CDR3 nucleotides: TGTGCCAGCAGCCGCCCCAAGGACAGAAACTCCTACGAGCAGTACTTC. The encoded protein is CASSRPKDRNSYEQYF.

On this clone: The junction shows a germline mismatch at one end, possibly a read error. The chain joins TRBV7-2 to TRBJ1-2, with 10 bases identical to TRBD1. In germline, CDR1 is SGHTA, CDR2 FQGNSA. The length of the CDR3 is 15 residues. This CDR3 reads CASSSRDRGDYGYPF. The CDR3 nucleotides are TGTGCCAGCAGCTCCCGGGACAGGGGTGATTATGGCTACCCCTTC.

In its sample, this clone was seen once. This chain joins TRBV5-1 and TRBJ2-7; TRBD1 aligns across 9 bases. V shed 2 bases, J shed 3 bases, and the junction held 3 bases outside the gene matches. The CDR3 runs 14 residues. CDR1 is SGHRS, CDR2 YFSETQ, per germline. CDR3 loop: CASSFLDRGYEQYF. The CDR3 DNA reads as TGCGCCAGCAGCTTTTTGGACAGGGGCTACGAGCAGTACTTC.

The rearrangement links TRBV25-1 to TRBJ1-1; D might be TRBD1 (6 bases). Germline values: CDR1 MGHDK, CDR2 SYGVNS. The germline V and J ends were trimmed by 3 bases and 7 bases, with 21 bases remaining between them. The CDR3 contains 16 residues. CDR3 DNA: TGTGCCAGCAGTGACCCGGGACGGGGGGCTCGGAATGAAGCTTTCTTT. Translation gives CASSDPGRGARNEAFF.

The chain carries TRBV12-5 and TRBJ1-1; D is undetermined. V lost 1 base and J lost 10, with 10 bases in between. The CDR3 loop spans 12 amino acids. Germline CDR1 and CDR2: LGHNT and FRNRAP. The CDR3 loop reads CASGLGLVGAFF. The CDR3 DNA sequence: TGTGCTAGTGGTTTGGGGCTGGTTGGAGCTTTCTTT.

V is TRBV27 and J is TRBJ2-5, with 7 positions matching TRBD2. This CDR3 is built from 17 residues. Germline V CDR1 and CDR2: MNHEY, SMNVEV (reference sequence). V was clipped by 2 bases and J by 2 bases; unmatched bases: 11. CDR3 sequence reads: CASSLKWRLADQETQYF. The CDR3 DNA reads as TGTGCCAGCAGTTTAAAATGGAGACTAGCAGATCAAGAGACCCAGTACTTC.

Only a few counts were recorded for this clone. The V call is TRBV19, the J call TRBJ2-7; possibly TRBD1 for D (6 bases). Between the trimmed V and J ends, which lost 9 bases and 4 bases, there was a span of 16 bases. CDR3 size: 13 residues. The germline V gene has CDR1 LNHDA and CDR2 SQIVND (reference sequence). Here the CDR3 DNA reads TGTGCCAGCGCAGCCGGGACACTATACGAGCAGTACTTC. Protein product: CASAAGTLYEQYF.

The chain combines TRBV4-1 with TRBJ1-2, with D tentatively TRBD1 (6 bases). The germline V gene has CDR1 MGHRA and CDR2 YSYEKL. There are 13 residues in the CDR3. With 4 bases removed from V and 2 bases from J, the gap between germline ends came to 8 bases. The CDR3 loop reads CASSLGTNYGYTF. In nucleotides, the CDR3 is TGCGCCAGCAGCCTAGGGACAAACTATGGCTACACCTTC.